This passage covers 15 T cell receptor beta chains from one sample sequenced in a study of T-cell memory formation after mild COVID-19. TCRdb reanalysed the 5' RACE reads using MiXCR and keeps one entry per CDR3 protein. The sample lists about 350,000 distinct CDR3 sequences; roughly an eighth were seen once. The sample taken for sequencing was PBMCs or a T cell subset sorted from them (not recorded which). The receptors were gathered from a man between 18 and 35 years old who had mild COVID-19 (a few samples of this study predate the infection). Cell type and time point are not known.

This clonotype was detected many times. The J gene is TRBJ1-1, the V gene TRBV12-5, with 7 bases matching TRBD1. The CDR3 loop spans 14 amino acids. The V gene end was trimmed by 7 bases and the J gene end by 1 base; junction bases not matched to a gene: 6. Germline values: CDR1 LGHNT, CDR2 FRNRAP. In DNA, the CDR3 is TGTGCTAGTGCCGGGACAGTGGAGAACACTGAAGCTTTCTTT. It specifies CASAGTVENTEAFF. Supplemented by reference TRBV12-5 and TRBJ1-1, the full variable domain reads DARVTQTPRHKVTEMGQEVTMRCQPILGHNTVFWYRQTMMQGLELLAYFRNRAPLDDSGMPKDRFSAEMPDATLATLKIQPSEPRDSAVYFCASAGTVENTEAFFGQGTRLTVV.

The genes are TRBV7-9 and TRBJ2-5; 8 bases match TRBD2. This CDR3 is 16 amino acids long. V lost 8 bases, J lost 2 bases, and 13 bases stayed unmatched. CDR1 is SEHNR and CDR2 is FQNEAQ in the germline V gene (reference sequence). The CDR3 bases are TGTGCCAGCCAGCTCCCCCCTCGCGGGGGGCAAGAGACCCAGTACTTC. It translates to CASQLPPRGGQETQYF.

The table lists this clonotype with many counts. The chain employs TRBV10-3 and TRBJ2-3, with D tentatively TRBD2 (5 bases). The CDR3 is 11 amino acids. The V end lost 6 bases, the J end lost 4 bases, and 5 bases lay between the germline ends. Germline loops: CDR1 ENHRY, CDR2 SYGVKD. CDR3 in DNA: TGTGCCATCAGCGGGGCAGATACGCAGTATTTT. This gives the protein CAISGADTQYF.

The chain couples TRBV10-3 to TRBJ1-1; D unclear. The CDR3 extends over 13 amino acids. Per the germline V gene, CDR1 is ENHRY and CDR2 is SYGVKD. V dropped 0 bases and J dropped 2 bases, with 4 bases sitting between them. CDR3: CAISESSNTEAFF. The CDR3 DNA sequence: TGTGCCATCAGTGAGTCGTCCAACACTGAAGCTTTCTTT.

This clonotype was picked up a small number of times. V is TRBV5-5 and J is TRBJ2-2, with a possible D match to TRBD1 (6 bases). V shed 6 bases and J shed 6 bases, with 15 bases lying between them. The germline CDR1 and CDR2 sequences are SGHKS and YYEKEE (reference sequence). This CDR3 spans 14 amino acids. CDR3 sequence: CASNLGAGAGELFF. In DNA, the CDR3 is TGTGCCAGCAATTTGGGGGCTGGCGCCGGGGAGCTGTTTTTT.

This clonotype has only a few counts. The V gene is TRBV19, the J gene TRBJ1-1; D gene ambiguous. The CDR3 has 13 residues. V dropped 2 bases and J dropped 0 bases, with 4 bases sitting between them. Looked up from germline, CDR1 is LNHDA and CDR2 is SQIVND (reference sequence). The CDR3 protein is CASSIRMNTEAFF. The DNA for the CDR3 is TGTGCCAGTAGTATACGCATGAACACTGAAGCTTTCTTT.

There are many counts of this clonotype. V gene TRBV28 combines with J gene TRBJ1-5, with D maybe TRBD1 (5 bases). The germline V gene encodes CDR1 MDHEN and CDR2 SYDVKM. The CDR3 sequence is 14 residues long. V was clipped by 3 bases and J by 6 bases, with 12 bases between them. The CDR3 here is CASSLGGFVQPQHF. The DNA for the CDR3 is TGTGCCAGCAGTTTGGGGGGTTTTGTTCAGCCCCAGCATTTT. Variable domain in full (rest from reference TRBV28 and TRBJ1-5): DVKVTQSSRYLVKRTGEKVFLECVQDMDHENMFWYRQDPGLGLRLIYFSYDVKMKEKGDIPEGYSVSREKKERFSLILESASTNQTSMYLCASSLGGFVQPQHFGDGTRLSIL.

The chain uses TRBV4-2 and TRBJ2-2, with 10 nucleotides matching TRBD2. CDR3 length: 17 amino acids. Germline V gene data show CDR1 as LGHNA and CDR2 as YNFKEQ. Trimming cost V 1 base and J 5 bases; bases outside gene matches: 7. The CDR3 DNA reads TGTGCCAGCAGCCAAGGACCAGCGGGGGGGGAAACCGGGGAGCTGTTTTTT. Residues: CASSQGPAGGETGELFF.

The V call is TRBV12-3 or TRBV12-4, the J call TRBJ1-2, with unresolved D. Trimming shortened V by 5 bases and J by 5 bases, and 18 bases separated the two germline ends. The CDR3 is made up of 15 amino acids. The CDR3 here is CASSRPTQSLYGYTF. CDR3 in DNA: TGTGCCAGCAGTCGACCCACTCAAAGTTTATATGGCTACACCTTC.

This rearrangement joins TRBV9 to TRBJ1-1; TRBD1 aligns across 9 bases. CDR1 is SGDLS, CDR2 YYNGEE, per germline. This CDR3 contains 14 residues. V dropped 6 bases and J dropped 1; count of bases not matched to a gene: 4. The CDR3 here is CASTRDRANTEAFF. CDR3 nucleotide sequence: TGTGCCAGCACCCGGGACAGGGCGAACACTGAAGCTTTCTTT.

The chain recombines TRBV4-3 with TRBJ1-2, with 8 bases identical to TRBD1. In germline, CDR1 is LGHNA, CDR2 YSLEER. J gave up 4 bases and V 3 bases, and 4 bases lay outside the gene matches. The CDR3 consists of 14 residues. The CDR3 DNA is TGCGCCAGCAGCCAGGACAGGGCCGGCTATGGCTACACCTTC. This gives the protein CASSQDRAGYGYTF.

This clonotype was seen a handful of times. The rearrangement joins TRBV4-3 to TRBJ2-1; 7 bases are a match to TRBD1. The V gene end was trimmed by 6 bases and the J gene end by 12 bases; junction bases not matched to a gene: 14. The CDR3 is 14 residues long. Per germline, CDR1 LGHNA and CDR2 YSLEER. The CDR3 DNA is TGCGCCAGCAGTCTAGACCGGACAGGCGGGTGGCAGTTCTTC. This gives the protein CASSLDRTGGWQFF.

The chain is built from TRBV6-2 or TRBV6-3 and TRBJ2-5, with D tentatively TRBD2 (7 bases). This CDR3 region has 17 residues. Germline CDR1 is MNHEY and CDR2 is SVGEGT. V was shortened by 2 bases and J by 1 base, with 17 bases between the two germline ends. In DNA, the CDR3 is TGTGCCAGCAGTTACCCAGGGGCTAGCGGAATCCAAGAGACCCAGTACTTC. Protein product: CASSYPGASGIQETQYF.

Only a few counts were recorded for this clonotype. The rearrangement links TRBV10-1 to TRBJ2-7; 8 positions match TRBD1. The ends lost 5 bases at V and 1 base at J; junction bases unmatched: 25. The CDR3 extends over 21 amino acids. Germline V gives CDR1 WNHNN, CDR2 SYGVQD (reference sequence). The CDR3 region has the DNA TGCGCCAGCAGTATAAGGACAATACAGGGGGACCAGAAAGCGAGTTCCTACGAGCAGTACTTC. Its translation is CASSIRTIQGDQKASSYEQYF.

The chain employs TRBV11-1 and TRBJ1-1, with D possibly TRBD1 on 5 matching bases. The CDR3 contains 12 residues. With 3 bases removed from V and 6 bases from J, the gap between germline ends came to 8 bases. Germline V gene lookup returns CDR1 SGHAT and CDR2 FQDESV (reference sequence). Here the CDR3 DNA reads TGTGCCAGCAGCTTCGTGGGGGCTGAAGCTTTCTTT. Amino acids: CASSFVGAEAFF.